This passage covers 8 T cell receptor beta chains from one sample sequenced in a study of control samples from healthy donors and cancer patients. Generated by immunoSEQ multiplex PCR, the TCRdb table keeps only in-frame clones and is missing some. The sample includes approximately 58,000 clones, approximately 89% of them seen just once. What was sequenced was PBMCs. These receptors were obtained from a woman aged 55-70 years with lung cancer.

With respect to this clone: The same CDR3 is also encoded by other DNA sequences in this sample. The chain couples TRBV5-4 to TRBJ2-6; no clear D gene. Germline-derived CDR1 and CDR2 are SGHNT and YYREEE (reference sequence). There are 15 residues in the CDR3. The V end lost 4 bases, the J end lost 2 bases, and 10 bases lay between the germline ends. The chain's CDR3 is CASSPTITGANVLTF. As DNA, the CDR3 is TGTGCCAGCAGCCCTACCATCACTGGGGCCAACGTCCTGACTTTC.

Comments on this clone: Other DNA sequences within the sample encode an identical CDR3. The V gene is TRBV5-4, the J gene TRBJ2-6, with TRBD2 matching 16 bases. The CDR3 is 19 residues long. The germline CDR1 and CDR2 sequences are SGHNT and YYREEE (reference sequence). V lost 2 bases to trimming and J lost 2 bases; unmatched junction nucleotides: 4. The CDR3 nucleotides are TGTGCCAGCAGCTTTGGGGGACTAGCGGGAGGGGCTGGGGCCAACGTCCTGACTTTC. Its translation: CASSFGGLAGGAGANVLTF.

The chain links TRBV2 to TRBJ2-5; unclear D gene. This CDR3 region has 16 residues. V gave up 3 bases and J gave up 1 base, with 15 bases separating them. Germline V gene sequence: CDR1 SNHLY, CDR2 FYNNEI. As DNA, the CDR3 is TGTGCCAGCAGTGATGTTCAGATACCATCCCAAGAGACCCAGTACTTC. Translation gives CASSDVQIPSQETQYF.

In its sample, this clone was seen once. This chain connects TRBV2 to TRBJ2-3, with 8 bases identical to TRBD2. Germline CDR1 is SNHLY and CDR2 is FYNNEI. Germline trimming cut 3 bases from V and 1 base from J; bases unmatched to any gene: 12. The CDR3 contains 18 residues. The CDR3 sequence: CASSEGTRPTIGTDTQYF. In DNA form, the CDR3 reads TGTGCCAGCAGTGAGGGGACTAGACCCACTATTGGCACAGATACGCAGTATTTT. The complete variable domain, with remaining parts taken from reference TRBV2 and TRBJ2-3, reads EPEVTQTPSHQVTQMGQEVILRCVPISNHLYFYWYRQILGQKVEFLVSFYNNEISEKSEIFDDQFSVERPDGSNFTLKIRSTKLEDSAMYFCASSEGTRPTIGTDTQYFGPGTRLTVL.

The V gene is TRBV27, the J gene TRBJ2-7; TRBD1 might be the D (5 bases). V dropped 5 bases and J dropped 3 bases, with 17 bases sitting between them. Germline CDR1 MNHEY, CDR2 SMNVEV (reference sequence). CDR3 size: 15 residues. CDR3 in amino acids: CASSPELGLRYEQYF. The CDR3 DNA is TGTGCCAGCAGTCCTGAACTGGGGCTTCGCTACGAGCAGTACTTC.

This clone was observed a handful of times. The gene calls are TRBV4-1 and TRBJ2-7; D not certain. V lost 5 bases and J 3 bases, leaving 5 bases between the germline ends. This CDR3 contains 11 residues. Germline V gene sequence: CDR1 MGHRA, CDR2 YSYEKL. The chain's CDR3 is CASSNFYEQYF. The CDR3 region has the DNA TGCGCCAGCAGCAACTTCTACGAGCAGTACTTC.

The chain combines TRBV3-1 (or the pseudogene TRBV3-2) with TRBJ2-1, with TRBD2 matching 10 bases. V was clipped by 3 bases and J by 6 bases; unmatched bases: 2. CDR1 is LGHDT, CDR2 YNNKEL, per germline (reference sequence). The CDR3 runs 14 residues. The CDR3 spells CASSHLAGANEQFF. The CDR3 DNA sequence: TGTGCCAGCAGCCATCTAGCGGGGGCCAATGAGCAGTTCTTC.

The chain employs TRBV7-9 and TRBJ1-5; D may be TRBD1 (5 bases). The V and J ends lost 0 bases and 6 bases respectively, with 12 bases between them. Germline CDR1 and CDR2: SEHNR and FQNEAQ (reference sequence). The CDR3 length is 15 residues. The CDR3 loop reads CASSLAGATTQPQHF. For the CDR3, the DNA is TGTGCCAGCAGCTTAGCTGGGGCAACGACTCAGCCCCAGCATTTT.